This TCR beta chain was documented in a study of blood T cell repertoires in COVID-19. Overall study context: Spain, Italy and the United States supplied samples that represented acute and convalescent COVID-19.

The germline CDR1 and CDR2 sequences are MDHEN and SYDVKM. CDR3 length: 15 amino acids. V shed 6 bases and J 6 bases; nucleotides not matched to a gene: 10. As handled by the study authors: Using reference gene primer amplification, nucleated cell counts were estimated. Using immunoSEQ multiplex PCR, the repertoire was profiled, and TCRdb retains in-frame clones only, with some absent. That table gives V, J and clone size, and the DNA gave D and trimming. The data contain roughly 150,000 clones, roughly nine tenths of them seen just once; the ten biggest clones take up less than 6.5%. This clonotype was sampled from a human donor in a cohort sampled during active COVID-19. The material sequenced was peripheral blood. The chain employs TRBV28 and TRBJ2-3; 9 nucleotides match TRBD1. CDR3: CASSTAGTGRDTQYF. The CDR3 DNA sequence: TGTGCCAGCAGCACGGCCGGGACAGGGAGGGATACGCAGTATTTT.